The 8 T cell receptor beta chains below were found in one sample sequenced in a study of blood T cell repertoires in COVID-19. The repertoire was sequenced with immunoSEQ multiplex PCR; TCRdb's copy has only in-frame clones and lacks some. The sample consists of 150,000 to 200,000 clones, roughly 90% of them appearing once. Sequencing was carried out using peripheral blood. Receptor source: a man in his fifties or sixties with acute or convalescent COVID-19.

The J gene is TRBJ1-5, the V gene TRBV3-1 (or the pseudogene TRBV3-2); D might be TRBD1 (5 bases). CDR3 length equals 15 residues. Trimming left V 0 bases short and J 9 bases short, with 15 bases between. CDR1 is LGHDT, CDR2 YNNKEL, per germline (reference sequence). CDR3 loop: CASSQDRRSGGPQHF. Written as DNA, the CDR3 is TGTGCCAGCAGCCAAGATCGAAGGTCCGGGGGGCCCCAGCATTTT.

V and J are TRBV23-1 and TRBJ2-7; 10 bases are shared with TRBD1. TRBV23-1 is designated an ORF whose function remains uncertain. V was pared by 6 bases and J by 4 bases, with 9 bases of the junction left unmatched. CDR3 size: 15 residues. In DNA, the CDR3 is TGCGCCAGCAGCCTTAGACAGGGGGCCACTTACGAGCAGTACTTC. Translating it yields CASSLRQGATYEQYF.

The chain couples TRBV19 to TRBJ2-3, with D perhaps matching TRBD1 (6 bases). The CDR3 totals 16 residues. Trimming took off 6 bases at V and 3 bases at J, with 19 bases between the two ends. In germline, CDR1 is LNHDA, CDR2 SQIVND (reference sequence). CDR3 residues: CASSADRPRGTDTQYF. CDR3 sequence (DNA): TGTGCCAGTAGCGCCGACCGACCGAGGGGGACAGATACGCAGTATTTT.

A word on this clone: The sample carries other DNA sequences with the same CDR3. This sequence joins TRBV7-2 and TRBJ1-2; no definite D call. This CDR3 has 11 amino acids. The V end was cut by 5 bases, the J end by 8 bases, with 9 bases between. Germline lookup yields CDR1 SGHTA and CDR2 FQGNSA. CDR3 sequence reads: CASSPGEGYTF. Written as DNA, the CDR3 is TGTGCCAGCAGCCCGGGAGAGGGCTACACCTTC.

This clone was seen just once. The chain uses TRBV4-3 and TRBJ1-2, with D tentatively TRBD1 (5 bases). CDR3 size: 16 residues. Trimming took 3 bases from V and 2 from J, leaving 16 bases between them. Germline V lookup: CDR1 LGHNA, CDR2 YSLEER. The CDR3 loop reads CASSQSGNSKNYGYTF. In DNA form, the CDR3 reads TGCGCCAGCAGCCAGTCAGGGAATAGCAAAAACTATGGCTACACCTTC.

The chain is built from TRBV4-2 and TRBJ2-5; 9 bases match TRBD1. With 0 bases clipped from V and 6 bases from J, the junction kept 11 bases outside the gene matches. Germline V gene sequence: CDR1 LGHNA, CDR2 YNFKEQ. This CDR3 spans 17 amino acids. The CDR3 DNA is TGTGCCAGCAGCCAAGACCAAAACAGGGGGCTGGTAAAGACCCAGTACTTC. This gives the protein CASSQDQNRGLVKTQYF.

The chain uses TRBV15 and TRBJ2-1; D remains ambiguous. The CDR3 length is 14 residues. CDR1 is LNHNV and CDR2 is YYDKDF in the germline V gene (reference sequence). V lost 7 bases and J 0 bases, leaving 10 bases between the germline ends. The CDR3 protein is CATNPYSSYNEQFF. The CDR3 DNA follows: TGTGCCACCAACCCGTACAGCTCCTACAATGAGCAGTTCTTC.

The rearrangement uses TRBV7-9 and TRBJ1-1; 10 bases match TRBD1. The CDR3 runs 16 residues. The germline V gene encodes CDR1 SEHNR and CDR2 FQNEAQ (reference sequence). J was trimmed by 7 bases and V by 5 bases; bases with no gene match: 13. Here the CDR3 reads CASSPSAGQGNSEAFF. The CDR3 nucleotides are TGTGCCAGCAGCCCTTCCGCGGGACAGGGGAATAGTGAAGCTTTCTTT. The full variable domain, rest sourced from reference TRBV7-9 and TRBJ1-1, is DTGVSQNPRHKITKRGQNVTFRCDPISEHNRLYWYRQTLGQGPEFLTYFQNEAQLEKSRLLSDRFSAERPKGSFSTLEIQRTEQGDSAMYLCASSPSAGQGNSEAFFGQGTRLTVV.